This TCR beta chain emerged from a study of cytomegalovirus exposure and HLA in healthy donors. PCR primers comprised 60 Vbeta and 13 Jbeta primers. Profiled with immunoSEQ multiplex PCR; TCRdb holds only in-frame clones, not every one. The sample contains fewer than 300,000 clones, 80% of which appear only once. General study results and limits: Most observed TCR sequences were rare, whereas some public TCRs were detected in many donors. Highest at DRB1 and lowest at HLA-C, TCR association rates differed among HLA loci in a later analysis. The study recorded 150 to 200 TCR beta chains that were cytomegalovirus-associated.

The CDR3 has 16 residues. The V and J ends lost 0 bases and 4 bases, in that order; junction bases with no gene match: 9. From germline, CDR1 is SGHDT and CDR2 YYEEEE. To note about this clone: Its antigen is still unknown.

This clonotype was sampled from a girl aged 2-10 years in good health and CMV-seronegative. The chain joins TRBV5-6 to TRBJ2-7, with 8 bases aligning to TRBD1. The material sequenced was PBMCs. The CDR3 loop is CASSLAWTGKGYEQYF. The CDR3 region has the DNA TGTGCCAGCAGCTTGGCCTGGACAGGGAAAGGATACGAGCAGTACTTC.